Detailed here is one T cell receptor beta chain. TCRdb's table, derived via immunoSEQ multiplex PCR, lists solely in-frame clones and lacks some. The data hold approximately 31,000 clones, with 90% to 95% observed a single time. Germline V CDR1 and CDR2: MNHNS, SASEGT. V gave up 6 bases and J gave up 5 bases; unmatched junction bases: 5. This CDR3 contains 14 residues. The data originate from a study of technical replicates of blood from a few donors. This clonotype was sampled from a human donor in good health. Some clones in this sample may be carry-over from other donors' samples. The chain has TRBV6-1 and TRBJ2-2; TRBD2 aligns across 8 bases. The sample was PBMCs. CDR3 in DNA: TGTGCCAGCAGCTACGGGGGGGAGACCGGGGAGCTGTTTTTT. Protein product: CASSYGGETGELFF.